This TCR beta chain was recorded in a study of naive and memory T cell subsets. Documented treatment: skin biopsy from PPD injection site in Mantoux-positive individual. The library had UMIs added by 3' ligation of an oligonucleotide to TCR cDNA. Trimming removed 0 bases at V and 0 bases at J, with 6 bases between. Germline V gives CDR1 LGHNA, CDR2 YNFKEQ. This CDR3 spans 16 amino acids. The SP2 primer and nested alpha and beta constant region primers amplified ligated cDNA in four rounds. TCRdb called the UMI-ligation and nested PCR reads again in MiXCR, with one record for every CDR3 protein. Of 14,000 or so distinct CDR3 sequences listed, about 5% are singletons. This clonotype was seen many times.

This receptor was obtained from an adult in good health. The rearrangement uses TRBV4-2 and TRBJ2-6; D is ambiguous. The sequences come from skin, collected from a tuberculin skin test site. CDR3 protein: CASSQDISSGANVLTF. CDR3 bases: TGTGCCAGCAGCCAAGATATCAGCTCTGGGGCCAACGTCCTGACTTTC.